These 22 T cell receptor beta chains share one sample of origin, sequenced in a study of naive CD8 T cells in extremely preterm neonates. Clones were read by immunoSEQ multiplex PCR, and TCRdb kept only the in-frame ones, dropping some. The sample contains thousands of clones, approximately 96% of which appear only once. Input material: naive CD8+ T cells from blood. The receptors here all came from a human donor in good health.

The gene calls are TRBV7-8 and TRBJ1-5; no definite D call. In germline, CDR1 is SGHVS, CDR2 FQNEAQ. V was trimmed by 1 base and J by 7 bases, leaving 14 bases between them. This CDR3 is 15 amino acids long. Written as DNA, the CDR3 is TGTGCCAGCAGCTTAGAAAACCTGGTGCGGCAGCCCCAGCATTTT. It translates to CASSLENLVRQPQHF. Full variable domain (rest looked up from reference TRBV7-8 and TRBJ1-5): GAGVSQSPRYKVAKRGQDVALRCDPISGHVSLFWYQQALGQGPEFLTYFQNEAQLDKSGLPSDRFFAERPEGSVSTLKIQRTQQEDSAVYLCASSLENLVRQPQHFGDGTRLSIL.

The chain employs TRBV27 and TRBJ2-7, with 10 bases fitting TRBD1. The V gene's germline CDR1 is MNHEY and CDR2 SMNVEV (reference sequence). The V gene end was trimmed by 6 bases and the J gene end by 6 bases; junction bases not matched to a gene: 11. The length of the CDR3 is 15 residues. CDR3 sequence reads: CASSQTGTGVLEQYF. The CDR3 DNA is TGTGCCAGCAGCCAAACCGGGACAGGGGTACTCGAGCAGTACTTC.

This rearrangement joins TRBV7-2 to TRBJ2-5; 7 bases match TRBD2. Germline V lookup: CDR1 SGHTA, CDR2 FQGNSA. The CDR3 spans 16 residues. Trimming at V came to 4 bases and at J to 2 bases, leaving 10 bases not matched to a gene. The CDR3 DNA follows: TGTGCCAGCAGCTCCCGGGTCGGGAGGACGCAAGAGACCCAGTACTTC. This sequence encodes CASSSRVGRTQETQYF.

CDR3 coding DNA: TGCGCCAGCAGCTTGGCCGGGAATGGCTACACCTTC. Translated: CASSLAGNGYTF. The chain uses TRBV5-1 and TRBJ1-2; no clear D. Trimming removed 0 bases at V and 6 bases at J, with 6 bases between. Germline CDR1 reads SGHRS; CDR2 reads YFSETQ. The CDR3 totals 12 residues.

In its sample, this clone was seen once. The chain uses TRBV21-1 and TRBJ1-1; the D segment call TRBD1 is taken from the table without a DNA check. TRBV21-1 is classified as a pseudogene. The CDR3 sequence is 21 residues long. As DNA, the CDR3 is TGTGCCAGCAGCAGCATGCCCTTGCGATGTTTTTTACGAGGGGGCAGACGTGAAGCTTTCTTT. Its protein is CASSSMPLRCFLRGGRREAFF.

This chain joins TRBV5-1 and TRBJ1-2; 8 nucleotides agree with TRBD1. The CDR3 contains 14 residues. The trim removed 0 bases at V and 4 bases at J, leaving 2 bases unmatched. Germline CDR1 and CDR2: SGHRS and YFSETQ. CDR3 protein: CASSLAGTGYGYTF. The CDR3 region has the DNA TGCGCCAGCAGCTTGGCCGGGACAGGCTATGGCTACACCTTC. Variable domain in full (rest from reference TRBV5-1 and TRBJ1-2): KAGVTQTPRYLIKTRGQQVTLSCSPISGHRSVSWYQQTPGQGLQFLFEYFSETQRNKGNFPGRFSGRQFSNSRSEMNVSTLELGDSALYLCASSLAGTGYGYTFGSGTRLTVV.

V is TRBV9 and J is TRBJ2-1; 13 bases map to TRBD2. Unmatched junction bases numbered 4, after V lost 0 bases and J lost 10 bases. Germline loops: CDR1 SGDLS, CDR2 YYNGEE. This CDR3 has 15 residues. The CDR3 is CASSVVATSGGEQFF. CDR3 nucleotides: TGTGCCAGCAGCGTAGTCGCGACTAGCGGGGGGGAGCAGTTCTTC. Full variable domain (outside the CDR3, taken from reference TRBV9 and TRBJ2-1): DSGVTQTPKHLITATGQRVTLRCSPRSGDLSVYWYQQSLDQGLQFLIQYYNGEERAKGNILERFSAQQFPDLHSELNLSSLELGDSALYFCASSVVATSGGEQFFGPGTRLTVL.

This chain uses TRBV11-2 with TRBJ2-5; 12 bases are a match to TRBD2. The ends lost 5 bases at V and 4 bases at J; junction bases unmatched: 8. The V gene's germline CDR1 is SGHAT and CDR2 FQNNGV. The CDR3 runs to 16 residues. The CDR3 DNA reads TGTGCCAGCAGCCCACGACTAGCGGGAGCAGGAGAGACCCAGTACTTC. Amino acid sequence: CASSPRLAGAGETQYF.

CDR3 nucleotide sequence: TGTGCCAGCAGTTTAGGGACTAGCGGGACCGGGGAGCTGTTTTTT. The encoded protein is CASSLGTSGTGELFF. The V gene is TRBV28, the J gene TRBJ2-2; TRBD2 aligns across 12 bases. Trimming removed 2 bases from V and 5 bases from J; junction bases left unmatched: 0. Germline values: CDR1 MDHEN, CDR2 SYDVKM. The CDR3 is 15 residues long.

This chain links TRBV27 with TRBJ2-2; D is perhaps TRBD2 (6 bases). The CDR3 extends over 15 amino acids. V shed 6 bases and J shed 4 bases, with 15 bases lying between them. Germline lookup yields CDR1 MNHEY and CDR2 SMNVEV (reference sequence). The CDR3 is CASRRSQGGTGELFF. The CDR3 coding sequence is TGTGCCAGCAGGCGGAGTCAGGGAGGCACCGGGGAGCTGTTTTTT.

The CDR3 here is CASSQDWTGGQAFF. CDR3 sequence (DNA): TGCGCCAGCAGCCAAGATTGGACAGGTGGACAAGCTTTCTTT. The chain employs TRBV4-1 and TRBJ1-1; TRBD1 matches 7 bases. The germline gives CDR1 MGHRA, CDR2 YSYEKL. With V trimmed by 0 bases and J by 9 bases, 7 bases remained unmatched. There are 14 residues in the CDR3.

The V and J genes are TRBV7-2 and TRBJ2-7, with a possible D match to TRBD1 (6 bases). This CDR3 comprises 15 residues. CDR1 SGHTA and CDR2 FQGNSA come from the germline V gene. V gave up 6 bases and J gave up 2 bases, with 17 bases separating them. As DNA, the CDR3 is TGTGCCAGCAGACCACAGGGAGTTAGTACCTACGAGCAGTACTTC. This sequence encodes CASRPQGVSTYEQYF.

The chain is built from TRBV28 and TRBJ1-4; TRBD1 matches 9 bases. The germline CDR1 and CDR2 sequences are MDHEN and SYDVKM. V lost 5 bases to trimming and J lost 7 bases; unmatched junction nucleotides: 11. This CDR3 is 16 amino acids long. The CDR3 region is CASSRSGTGLSEKLFF. In DNA, the CDR3 is TGTGCCAGCAGTCGATCCGGGACAGGGCTATCTGAAAAACTGTTTTTT.

The V call is TRBV2, the J call TRBJ2-7; D possibly corresponds to TRBD2 (5 bases). V was shortened by 5 bases and J by 1 base, with 6 bases between the two germline ends. The CDR3 extends over 12 amino acids. Germline CDR1 and CDR2: SNHLY and FYNNEI. Written as DNA, the CDR3 is TGTGCCAGCAGTCCGGGATCCTACGAGCAGTACTTC. Protein: CASSPGSYEQYF.

J is TRBJ2-7 and V is TRBV14, with D possibly TRBD2 on 6 matching bases. V was trimmed by 8 bases and J by 7 bases, leaving 33 bases between them. Per germline, CDR1 SGHDN and CDR2 FVKESK. The CDR3 totals 18 residues. This chain's CDR3 is CASPPRGEGGRWVREQYF. The CDR3 DNA follows: TGTGCCAGCCCCCCAAGGGGTGAGGGAGGTCGCTGGGTGAGGGAGCAGTACTTC.

This rearrangement joins TRBV28 to TRBJ1-2; no firm D call. Trimming took off 8 bases at V and 4 bases at J, with 8 bases between the two ends. The CDR3 contains 11 residues. From germline, CDR1 is MDHEN and CDR2 SYDVKM. CDR3 protein: CASEQSYGYTF. The CDR3, as DNA: TGTGCCAGCGAACAGAGCTATGGCTACACCTTC.

The rearrangement uses TRBV13 and TRBJ1-6, with TRBD1 as a possible D gene (5 bases). The CDR3 spans 13 residues. The V gene's germline CDR1 is PRHDT and CDR2 FYEKMQ (reference sequence). Trimming took 5 bases from V and 7 from J, leaving 9 bases between them. CDR3 coding DNA: TGTGCCAGCAGCCTACGACAGAATTCACCCCTCCACTTT. It encodes CASSLRQNSPLHF.

The rearrangement uses TRBV6-5 and TRBJ1-1; D is unresolved. Germline CDR1 is MNHEY and CDR2 is SVGAGI. V was shortened by 6 bases and J by 4 bases, with 15 bases between the two germline ends. This CDR3 has 14 amino acids. The CDR3 sequence is CASSSQSLLTEAFF. As DNA, the CDR3 is TGTGCCAGCAGCTCACAGAGCCTACTCACTGAAGCTTTCTTT.

This clone was detected once. V and J are TRBV7-3 and TRBJ1-2, with unresolved D. This CDR3 comprises 13 residues. Germline values: CDR1 SGHTA, CDR2 FQGTGA. Trimming left V 0 bases short and J 7 bases short, with 9 bases between. This chain's CDR3 is CASSLTESSGYTF. The DNA of the CDR3 is TGTGCCAGCAGCTTAACCGAGAGCTCTGGCTACACCTTC.

The chain uses TRBV6-1 and TRBJ2-7; D perhaps matches TRBD1 (5 bases). Germline assignment: CDR1 MNHNS and CDR2 SASEGT. CDR3 length equals 16 residues. Trimming left V 3 bases short and J 0 bases short, with 15 bases between. CDR3 sequence (DNA): TGTGCCAGCAGTGACTTTGGGGCCCTGACCTCCTACGAGCAGTACTTC. Amino acids: CASSDFGALTSYEQYF.

The V call is TRBV2, the J call TRBJ2-2; a possible D gene is TRBD1 (6 bases). CDR1 SNHLY and CDR2 FYNNEI come from the germline V gene. V shed 10 bases and J shed 3 bases, with 24 bases lying between them. The CDR3 is 17 residues long. Here the CDR3 reads CATSYWDTLPHTGELFF. The CDR3 DNA sequence: TGTGCCACCTCGTACTGGGACACGCTCCCTCACACCGGGGAGCTGTTTTTT.

V usage is TRBV19 and J usage is TRBJ2-1; TRBD2 agrees at 9 bases. The germline CDR1 and CDR2 sequences are LNHDA and SQIVND (reference sequence). V dropped 6 bases and J dropped 5; count of bases not matched to a gene: 8. This CDR3 is built from 15 residues. CDR3 nucleotides: TGTGCCAGTAGATCGCTAGCGGGAAGGAACAATGAGCAGTTCTTC. Amino acids: CASRSLAGRNNEQFF.